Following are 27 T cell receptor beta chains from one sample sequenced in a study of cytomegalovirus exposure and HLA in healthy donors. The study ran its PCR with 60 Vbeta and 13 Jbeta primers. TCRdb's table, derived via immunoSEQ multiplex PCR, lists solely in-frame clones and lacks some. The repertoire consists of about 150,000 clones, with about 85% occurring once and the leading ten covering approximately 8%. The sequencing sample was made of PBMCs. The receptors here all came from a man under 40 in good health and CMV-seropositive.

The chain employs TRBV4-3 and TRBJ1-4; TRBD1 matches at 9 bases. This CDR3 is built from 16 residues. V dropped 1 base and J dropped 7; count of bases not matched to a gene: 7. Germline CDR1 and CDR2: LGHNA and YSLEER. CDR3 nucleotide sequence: TGCGCCAGCAGCCAAGCTATTCGACAGGGGGTTGAAAAACTGTTTTTT. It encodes CASSQAIRQGVEKLFF.

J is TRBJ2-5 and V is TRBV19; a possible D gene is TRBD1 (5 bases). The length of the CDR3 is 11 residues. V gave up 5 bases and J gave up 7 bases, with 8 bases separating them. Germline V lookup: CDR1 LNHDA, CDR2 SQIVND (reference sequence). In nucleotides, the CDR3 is TGTGCCAGTAGTTCCCAGGGGACCCAGTACTTC. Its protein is CASSSQGTQYF.

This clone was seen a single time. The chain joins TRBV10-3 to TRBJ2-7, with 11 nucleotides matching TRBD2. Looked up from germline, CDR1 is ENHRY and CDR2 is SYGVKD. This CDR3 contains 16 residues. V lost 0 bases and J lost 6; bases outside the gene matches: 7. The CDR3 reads CAISESGGGLAGEQYF. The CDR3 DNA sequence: TGTGCCATCAGTGAGTCGGGGGGTGGACTAGCGGGCGAGCAGTACTTC.

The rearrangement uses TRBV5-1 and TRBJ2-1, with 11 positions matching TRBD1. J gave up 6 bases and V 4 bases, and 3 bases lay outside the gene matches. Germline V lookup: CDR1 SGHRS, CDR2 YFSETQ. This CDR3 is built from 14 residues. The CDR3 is CASSEGTGGNEQFF. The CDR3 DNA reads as TGCGCCAGCAGCGAGGGGACAGGGGGCAATGAGCAGTTCTTC.

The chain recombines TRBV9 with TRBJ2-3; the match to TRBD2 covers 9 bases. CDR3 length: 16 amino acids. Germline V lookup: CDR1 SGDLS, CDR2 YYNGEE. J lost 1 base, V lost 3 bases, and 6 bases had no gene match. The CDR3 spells CASSGISSGGTDTQYF. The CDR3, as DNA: TGTGCCAGCAGCGGGATTTCTAGCGGGGGCACAGATACGCAGTATTTT.

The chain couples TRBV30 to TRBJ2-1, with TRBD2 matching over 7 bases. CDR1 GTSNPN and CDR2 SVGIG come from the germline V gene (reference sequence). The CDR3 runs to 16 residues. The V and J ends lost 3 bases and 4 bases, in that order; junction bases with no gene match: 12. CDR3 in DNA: TGTGCCTGGAGAGGTGGGAGGGGTTCATGGTACAATGAGCAGTTCTTC. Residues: CAWRGGRGSWYNEQFF.

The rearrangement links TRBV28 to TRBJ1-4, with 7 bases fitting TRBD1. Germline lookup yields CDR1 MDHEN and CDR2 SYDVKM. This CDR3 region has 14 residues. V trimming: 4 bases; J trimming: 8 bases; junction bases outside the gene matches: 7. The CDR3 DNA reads TGTGCCAGCAGTTCAGGACAGGAGGGCGAAAAACTGTTTTTT. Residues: CASSSGQEGEKLFF.

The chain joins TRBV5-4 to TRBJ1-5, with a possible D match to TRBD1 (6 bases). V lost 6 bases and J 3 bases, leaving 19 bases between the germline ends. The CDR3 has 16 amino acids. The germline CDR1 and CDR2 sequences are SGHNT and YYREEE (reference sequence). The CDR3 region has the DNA TGTGCCAGCACCCACCGCCGGGACAACCACAATCAGCCCCAGCATTTT. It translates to CASTHRRDNHNQPQHF.

In DNA form, the CDR3 reads TGTGCCAGCAGTTTAATAGCGGGAGTAGCCTACGAGCAGTACTTC. Amino acid sequence: CASSLIAGVAYEQYF. The chain joins TRBV28 to TRBJ2-7, with 9 bases fitting TRBD2. J lost 2 bases, V lost 2 bases, and 4 bases had no gene match. This CDR3 is 15 amino acids long. Germline V gene sequence: CDR1 MDHEN, CDR2 SYDVKM.

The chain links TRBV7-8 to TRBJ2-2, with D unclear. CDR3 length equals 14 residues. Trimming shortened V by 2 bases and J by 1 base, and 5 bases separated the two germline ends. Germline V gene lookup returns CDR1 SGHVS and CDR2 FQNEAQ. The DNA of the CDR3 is TGTGCCAGCAGCTTAACGGGGAACACCGGGGAGCTGTTTTTT. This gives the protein CASSLTGNTGELFF.

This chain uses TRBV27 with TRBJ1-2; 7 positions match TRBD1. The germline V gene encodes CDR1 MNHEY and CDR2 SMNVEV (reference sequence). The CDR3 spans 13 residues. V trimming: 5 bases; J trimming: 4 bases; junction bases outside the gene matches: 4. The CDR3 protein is CASSPPGGYGYTF. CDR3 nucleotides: TGTGCCAGCAGTCCCCCAGGGGGCTATGGCTACACCTTC.

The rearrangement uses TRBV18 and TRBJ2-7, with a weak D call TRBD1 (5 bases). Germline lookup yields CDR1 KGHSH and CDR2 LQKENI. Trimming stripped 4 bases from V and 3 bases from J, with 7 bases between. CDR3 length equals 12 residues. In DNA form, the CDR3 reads TGTGCCAGCTCACGCGACAGCTACGAGCAGTACTTC. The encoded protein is CASSRDSYEQYF.

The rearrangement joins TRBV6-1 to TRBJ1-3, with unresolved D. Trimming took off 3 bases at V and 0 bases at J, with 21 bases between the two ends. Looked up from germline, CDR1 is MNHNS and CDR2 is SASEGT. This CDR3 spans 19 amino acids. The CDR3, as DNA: TGTGCCAGCAGTGAGGTGGGTCGGGGAACGGCCTACTCTGGAAACACCATATATTTT. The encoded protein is CASSEVGRGTAYSGNTIYF.

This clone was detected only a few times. The CDR3 reads CASSVGGGGNSGNTIYF. The CDR3 bases are TGTGCCAGCAGCGTAGGTGGCGGGGGAAACTCTGGAAACACCATATATTTT. The chain has TRBV9 and TRBJ1-3; a possible D gene is TRBD1 (5 bases). The germline gives CDR1 SGDLS, CDR2 YYNGEE. V shed 0 bases and J shed 0 bases, with 13 bases lying between them. The CDR3 covers 17 residues.

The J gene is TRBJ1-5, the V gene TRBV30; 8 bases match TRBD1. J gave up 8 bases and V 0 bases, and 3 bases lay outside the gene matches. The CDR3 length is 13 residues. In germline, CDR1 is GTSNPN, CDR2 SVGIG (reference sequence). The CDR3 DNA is TGTGCCTGGAGTGTGCAGGGGGCCGAGCCCCAGCATTTT. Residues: CAWSVQGAEPQHF.

The CDR3, as DNA: TGTGCCAGCATCAATACGGCGGGATACACCGGGGAGCTGTTTTTT. Protein: CASINTAGYTGELFF. The V call is TRBV2, the J call TRBJ2-2, with D maybe TRBD2 (6 bases). The CDR3 runs 15 residues. Trimming removed 7 bases from V and 3 bases from J, with 15 bases in between. CDR1 is SNHLY, CDR2 FYNNEI, per germline.

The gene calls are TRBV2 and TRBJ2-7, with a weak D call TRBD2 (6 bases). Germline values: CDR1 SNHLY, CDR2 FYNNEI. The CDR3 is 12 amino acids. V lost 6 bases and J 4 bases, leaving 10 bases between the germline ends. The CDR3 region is CASRAGTYEQYF. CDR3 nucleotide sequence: TGTGCCAGCAGAGCCGGGACTTACGAGCAGTACTTC.

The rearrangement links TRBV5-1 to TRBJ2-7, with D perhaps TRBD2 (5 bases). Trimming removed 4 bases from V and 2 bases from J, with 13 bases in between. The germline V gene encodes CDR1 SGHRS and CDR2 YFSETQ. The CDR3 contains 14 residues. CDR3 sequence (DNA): TGCGCCAGCAGCCTAGCAGCGGCCACCTACGAGCAGTACTTC. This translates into CASSLAAATYEQYF.

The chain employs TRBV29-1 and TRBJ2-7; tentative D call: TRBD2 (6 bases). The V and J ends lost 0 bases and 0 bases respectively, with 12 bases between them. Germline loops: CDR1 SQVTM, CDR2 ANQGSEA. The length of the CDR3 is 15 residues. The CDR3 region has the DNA TGCAGCGTTGAAGATGGAGGGGCCGGCTCCTACGAGCAGTACTTC. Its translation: CSVEDGGAGSYEQYF.

CDR3 in DNA: TGCAGCGCCTTCCTCCGGGACAGGGGGGGGCATGAGCAGTTCTTC. Amino acids: CSAFLRDRGGHEQFF. The rearrangement joins TRBV29-1 to TRBJ2-1, with 11 bases fitting TRBD1. The V gene end was trimmed by 7 bases and the J gene end by 8 bases; junction bases not matched to a gene: 13. There are 15 residues in the CDR3. The germline V gene has CDR1 SQVTM and CDR2 ANQGSEA.

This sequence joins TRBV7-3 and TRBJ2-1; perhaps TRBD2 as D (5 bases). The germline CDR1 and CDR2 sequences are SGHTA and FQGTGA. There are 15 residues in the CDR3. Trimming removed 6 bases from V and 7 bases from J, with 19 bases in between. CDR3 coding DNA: TGTGCCAGCAGACTGGGCGGGCCCCTGGGGAATGAGCAGTTCTTC. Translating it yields CASRLGGPLGNEQFF.

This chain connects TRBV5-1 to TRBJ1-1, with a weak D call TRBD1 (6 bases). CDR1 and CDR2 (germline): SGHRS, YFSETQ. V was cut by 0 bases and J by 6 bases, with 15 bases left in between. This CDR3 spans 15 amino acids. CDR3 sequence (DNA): TGCGCCAGCAGCTTGGCCACAGGGCGCCTGGCTGAAGCTTTCTTT. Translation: CASSLATGRLAEAFF.

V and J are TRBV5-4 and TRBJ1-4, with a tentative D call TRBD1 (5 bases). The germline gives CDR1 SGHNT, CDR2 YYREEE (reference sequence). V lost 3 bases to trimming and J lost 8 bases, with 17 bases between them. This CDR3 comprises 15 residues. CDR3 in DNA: TGTGCCAGCAGCTACCCGGGACTCCTCAGCGAAAAACTGTTTTTT. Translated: CASSYPGLLSEKLFF.

This CDR3 is CASSLLDTTTNEKLFF. The CDR3 DNA follows: TGTGCCAGCAGCCTGCTGGACACCACAACTAATGAAAAACTGTTTTTT. The J gene is TRBJ1-4, the V gene TRBV5-6; the D gene is possibly TRBD1 (5 bases). Trimming removed 4 bases at V and 0 bases at J, with 13 bases between. CDR3 length: 16 residues. CDR1 SGHDT and CDR2 YYEEEE come from the germline V gene.

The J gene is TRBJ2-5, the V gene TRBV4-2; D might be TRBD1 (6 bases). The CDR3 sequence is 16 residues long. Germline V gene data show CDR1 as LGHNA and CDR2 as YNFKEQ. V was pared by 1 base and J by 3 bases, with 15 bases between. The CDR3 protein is CASSQALGGTEETQYF. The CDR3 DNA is TGTGCCAGCAGCCAAGCCCTAGGGGGAACAGAAGAGACCCAGTACTTC.

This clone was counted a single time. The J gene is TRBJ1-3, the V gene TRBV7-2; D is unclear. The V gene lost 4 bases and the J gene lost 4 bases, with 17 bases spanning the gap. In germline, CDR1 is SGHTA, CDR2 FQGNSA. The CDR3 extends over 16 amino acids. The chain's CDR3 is CASSSGGEGRGNTIYF. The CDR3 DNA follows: TGTGCCAGCAGCTCCGGCGGTGAGGGTAGAGGAAACACCATATATTTT. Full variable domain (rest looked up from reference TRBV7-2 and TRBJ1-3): GAGVSQSPSNKVTEKGKDVELRCDPISGHTALYWYRQSLGQGLEFLIYFQGNSAPDKSGLPSDRFSAERTGGSVSTLTIQRTQQEDSAVYLCASSSGGEGRGNTIYFGEGSWLTVV.

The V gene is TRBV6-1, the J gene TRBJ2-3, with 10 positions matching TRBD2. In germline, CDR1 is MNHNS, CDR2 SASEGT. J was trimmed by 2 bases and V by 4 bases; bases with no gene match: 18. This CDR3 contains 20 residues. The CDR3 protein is CASSGVPNRLAGGPTDTQYF. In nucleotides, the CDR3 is TGTGCCAGCAGTGGCGTGCCGAATCGATTAGCGGGAGGACCCACAGATACGCAGTATTTT.